What follows are 15 T cell receptor beta chains derived from one specimen sequenced in a study of radiotherapy plus CTLA-4 blockade in lung cancer. Profiling relied on immunoSEQ multiplex PCR, and the TCRdb table lists in-frame clones only, not all of them. The table shows around 70,000 clones, with more than 75% occurring only once. The specimen was peripheral blood, collected from a patient treated with radiotherapy plus ipilimumab. The receptor set was obtained from a human donor with non-small cell lung cancer that progressed on radiotherapy plus ipilimumab.

This clone was seen once. The chain employs TRBV5-1 and TRBJ2-2; D uncertain. This CDR3 comprises 13 residues. The germline V and J ends were trimmed by 4 bases and 2 bases, with 6 bases remaining between them. In germline, CDR1 is SGHRS, CDR2 YFSETQ. The CDR3 sequence: CASSPSNTGELFF. The CDR3 DNA reads TGCGCCAGCAGCCCATCTAACACCGGGGAGCTGTTTTTT.

In DNA, the CDR3 is TGTGCCAGCAGCCAAGTTCGGGGGAGTGTGGCTTTCTTT. This encodes CASSQVRGSVAFF. The chain recombines TRBV4-2 with TRBJ1-1; a possible D gene is TRBD1 (5 bases). Germline CDR1 and CDR2: LGHNA and YNFKEQ. Trimming took off 1 base at V and 11 bases at J, with 14 bases between the two ends. The CDR3 length is 13 residues.

V and J are TRBV6-6 and TRBJ2-7, with 12 nucleotides matching TRBD2. The CDR3 is 16 amino acids. The germline V gene encodes CDR1 MNHNY and CDR2 SVGAGI (reference sequence). The trim removed 6 bases at V and 3 bases at J, leaving 9 bases unmatched. In DNA form, the CDR3 reads TGTGCCAGCAGCCGTATACTAGCGGGAGGTCACTACGAGCAGTACTTC. Its protein is CASSRILAGGHYEQYF.

A single count supports this clone. The chain employs TRBV29-1 and TRBJ2-5, with D perhaps matching TRBD1 or TRBD2 (5 bases each). The germline gives CDR1 SQVTM, CDR2 ANQGSEA. CDR3 length: 13 residues. V was cut by 4 bases and J by 1 base, with 10 bases left in between. The CDR3 is CSVGAGTQETQYF. In DNA, the CDR3 is TGCAGCGTTGGGGCAGGGACCCAAGAGACCCAGTACTTC.

This clone has a handful of counts. The CDR3 DNA reads as TGTGCCAGCAGCGGGAGACAGGGAGTGAACACTGAAGCTTTCTTT. As protein: CASSGRQGVNTEAFF. V usage is TRBV7-3 and J usage is TRBJ1-1, with 7 bases lining up with TRBD1. The CDR3 runs 15 residues. J was trimmed by 0 bases and V by 5 bases; bases with no gene match: 6. Germline V CDR1 and CDR2: SGHTA, FQGTGA.

The chain has TRBV6-1 and TRBJ1-4, with 8 bases matching TRBD1. Germline V gene data show CDR1 as MNHNS and CDR2 as SASEGT. This CDR3 has 11 residues. V lost 7 bases and J lost 10; bases outside the gene matches: 2. The CDR3 DNA reads TGTGCCAGCACAGGGGGCAGAAAACTGTTTTTT. Its protein is CASTGGRKLFF.

The chain employs TRBV11-2 and TRBJ2-2, with 8 nucleotides matching TRBD2. The germline gives CDR1 SGHAT, CDR2 FQNNGV. The junction had 3 bases not matched to a gene; V was cut back by 1 base and J by 5 bases. The length of the CDR3 is 15 residues. CDR3 amino acids: CASSLGLASTGELFF. For the CDR3, the DNA is TGTGCCAGCAGCTTAGGACTAGCGTCTACCGGGGAGCTGTTTTTT.

This clone appeared a single time. The chain couples TRBV27 to TRBJ1-5, with 10 bases lining up with TRBD1. Germline CDR1 reads MNHEY; CDR2 reads SMNVEV (reference sequence). V lost 5 bases to trimming and J lost 6 bases; unmatched junction nucleotides: 13. The CDR3 covers 17 residues. CDR3 region: CASSKNWDRGNSQPQHF. In nucleotides, the CDR3 is TGTGCCAGCAGTAAAAACTGGGACAGGGGTAATAGTCAGCCCCAGCATTTT.

CDR3 nucleotides: TGTGCCAGCAGTACTTCCACTATCCCGGCGTACAATGAGCAGTTCTTC. It specifies CASSTSTIPAYNEQFF. The chain employs TRBV2 and TRBJ2-1; no definite D call. The germline gives CDR1 SNHLY, CDR2 FYNNEI. The V end was cut by 5 bases, the J end by 4 bases, with 18 bases between. The CDR3 runs 16 residues. Full variable domain (outside the CDR3, taken from reference TRBV2 and TRBJ2-1): EPEVTQTPSHQVTQMGQEVILRCVPISNHLYFYWYRQILGQKVEFLVSFYNNEISEKSEIFDDQFSVERPDGSNFTLKIRSTKLEDSAMYFCASSTSTIPAYNEQFFGPGTRLTVL.

The chain has TRBV28 and TRBJ2-6; D is perhaps TRBD2 (5 bases). Germline CDR1 MDHEN, CDR2 SYDVKM. The CDR3 spans 15 residues. V lost 0 bases and J lost 2, with 5 bases in between. CDR3 sequence (DNA): TGTGCCAGCAGTTTATGGGGAGCTGGGGCCAACGTCCTGACTTTC. Translating gives CASSLWGAGANVLTF.

The rearrangement links TRBV28 to TRBJ1-2; TRBD1 might be the D (6 bases). Per germline, CDR1 MDHEN and CDR2 SYDVKM. Trimming pared 4 bases from V and 3 bases from J, leaving 21 bases between. This CDR3 has 17 amino acids. In DNA form, the CDR3 reads TGTGCCAGCAGTTCCGTGGGGACAAATTACAAGGACTATGGCTACACCTTC. It translates to CASSSVGTNYKDYGYTF.

The chain carries TRBV9 and TRBJ2-1; 8 bases fit TRBD1. After removal of 4 bases from V and 0 bases from J, the junction contained 6 bases not matched to a gene. The CDR3 loop spans 16 amino acids. CDR1 is SGDLS, CDR2 YYNGEE, per germline. Here the CDR3 DNA reads TGTGCCAGCAGCCCCCGGACAGGGCTCTCCTACAATGAGCAGTTCTTC. It codes for CASSPRTGLSYNEQFF.

The count of this clone is one. J is TRBJ2-2 and V is TRBV21-1; the table names TRBD2, a call not compared with the DNA. TRBV21-1 is marked as a pseudogene. This CDR3 comprises 16 residues. DNA of the CDR3: TGTGCCAGCAGCAAAACTAGCGGGATGCTCACCGGGGAGCTGTTTTTT. Encoded protein: CASSKTSGMLTGELFF.

The rearrangement joins TRBV29-1 to TRBJ1-2, with a possible D match to TRBD1 (6 bases). The CDR3 covers 17 residues. Germline CDR1 reads SQVTM; CDR2 reads ANQGSEA. Trimming left V 0 bases short and J 1 base short, with 18 bases between. The CDR3 is CSVEDPSRRQDNYGYTF. The CDR3 DNA sequence: TGCAGCGTTGAAGATCCTTCCCGTCGACAGGATAACTATGGCTACACCTTC.

This clone has more than one count but fewer than ten. The chain uses TRBV10-3 and TRBJ2-1; D gene ambiguous. The germline gives CDR1 ENHRY, CDR2 SYGVKD. V was cut by 2 bases and J by 3 bases, with 5 bases left in between. The CDR3 has 13 residues. CDR3 residues: CAISEGVYNEQFF. For the CDR3, the DNA is TGTGCCATCAGTGAGGGGGTCTACAATGAGCAGTTCTTC.